This note documents a single T cell receptor beta chain sequence. The antigen it recognizes is unknown. Base-call qualities are not available, and no considerably larger clone is one nucleotide away. This sample is drawn from a study of CD4 T cells in relation to SARS-CoV-2 and coronaviruses (dated by TCRdb to the early 2020s). A note on the overall study: A median age of approximately 40 years, with a range of about 21 to 72 years, was recorded for the full convalescent cohort of around 13 patients. The approximately 12 convalescent patients included 8 males and 4 females; two subjects were Hispanic. Samples from a few pre-COVID donors and the naive versus memory experiments were sequenced with the Adaptive Biotechnologies TCR-sequencing kit; other data were Illumina-based. At the level of individual TCR clonotypes, the study evaluated whether memory CD4+ T cells crossreact between the spike proteins of SARS-CoV-2 and those of common cold coronaviruses. A different TCR-beta assay, based on Illumina, was used to sequence expansion assays from other donors in the study. Shared crossreactive spike epitopes were mapped to their HLA restriction using patient-derived lymphoblastoid cell lines. Overall study outcomes, separate from this receptor: Sequencing naive versus memory cells indicated that the assay picks up memory recall responses, not primary responses primed during culture. Since the crossreactivity analysis centred on spike protein, crossreactivity against other viral proteins was not assessed. Memory CD4+ clonotypes crossrecognizing SARS-CoV-2 and at least one common cold coronavirus spike were found in around 65% of donors. Significantly weaker SARS-CoV-2-driven expansion was shown by crossreactive clones than by monoreactive clones, consistent with antigenic imprinting. No donor contributed both pre-pandemic and post-infection samples, which limited tracing the source of pre-existing responses. Small numbers of patients and of tested TCRs were a limitation of the study.

The CDR3 has 15 amino acids, counting the end cysteine and phenylalanine. The read is trimmed to its CDR3 DNA, 45 bases read in frame from base 1. Trimming takes 6 bases off V and 4 bases off J; junction bases not matched to a gene: 7. Sequences SGDLS (CDR1) and YYNGEE (CDR2) are obtained from the germline V gene. Naive and memory CD4+ T cells were separated from cryopreserved PBMCs by first enriching for CD4 and then performing EasySep naive CD4+ T cell enrichment. Ficoll-Paque PLUS gradient centrifugation was used to isolate PBMCs from either whole blood or leukapheresis product. PBMCs were either used fresh in the expansion assay or cryopreserved at -140 degrees C. The QIAamp Micro DNA Kit was used to extract genomic DNA from the CD4+ T cells. Uncultured naive and memory CD4+ T cell DNA received deep-resolution immunoSEQ TCR-beta sequencing. As for the authors' bioinformatics: Preprocessing removed nonproductive sequences and CDR3s not starting with C, not ending with F or W, or shorter than 7 amino acids. Cultured and uncultured naive and memory CD4+ repertoires were searched for previously identified spike- and CEF-reactive CDR3s. CDR3 homology was measured as pairwise Levenshtein distance, computed with the stringdist R package after trimming three terminal residues from each end. Imported from immuneACCESS, the table was reduced by TCRdb to in-frame sequences with V and J called. These copies leave out some clones; in studies compared against another copy, an unresolved V gene accounts for under half, and the cause of the remainder is not known. That table is the source of V, J and clone size, and D and trimming were worked out from the DNA. In this sample the table shows about 56,000 clones, 92% of which occur a single time. The ten most abundant clones make up approximately 0.37% of the sample.

The sequence came from an adult with COVID-19. The specimen sequenced was naive CD4+ T cells from PBMCs. What this sample's cell subset or site label stands for: naive CD4+ T cells isolated by negative enrichment. The V and J segments used are TRBV9 and TRBJ2-1, with 10 middle bases fitting TRBD2. The DNA sequence is TGTGCCAGCACCGGAAGCGGGAGGGAATACAATGAGCAGTTCTTC. Its protein product is CASTGSGREYNEQFF.